A single sample is the source of the 17 T cell receptor beta chains below, sequenced in a study of chemoradiotherapy in HPV16-positive cancers. Using immunoSEQ multiplex PCR, the repertoire was profiled, and TCRdb retains in-frame clones only, with some absent. Among 25,000 to 30,000 clones listed, 75% to 90% were seen once. This specimen consisted of blood, obtained from a patient who underwent chemoradiotherapy. The source is a human donor with HPV-associated anogenital cancer.

The J gene is TRBJ1-1, the V gene TRBV4-1, with D tentatively TRBD1 (6 bases). The CDR3 sequence is 14 residues long. The germline gives CDR1 MGHRA, CDR2 YSYEKL. V dropped 5 bases and J dropped 5 bases, with 15 bases sitting between them. The CDR3 here is CASSTTTGRTEAFF. The CDR3 DNA reads as TGCGCCAGCAGCACCACGACAGGAAGAACTGAAGCTTTCTTT.

This chain links TRBV19 with TRBJ1-3; TRBD1 matches at 9 bases. V trimming: 5 bases; J trimming: 1 base; junction bases outside the gene matches: 6. The CDR3 loop spans 16 amino acids. In germline, CDR1 is LNHDA, CDR2 SQIVND (reference sequence). The CDR3 coding sequence is TGTGCCAGTAGTTCTACAGGGGGCGCATCTGGAAACACCATATATTTT. Encoded protein: CASSSTGGASGNTIYF.

The rearrangement joins TRBV7-9 to TRBJ2-1; the D gene is possibly TRBD2 (6 bases). The CDR3 is made up of 17 amino acids. Germline values: CDR1 SEHNR, CDR2 FQNEAQ (reference sequence). Deletions cut 5 bases from V and 0 bases from J, with 17 bases between. DNA for the CDR3: TGTGCCAGCAGCCCCGCGGGACGCCCTAGCTCCTACAATGAGCAGTTCTTC. Translated: CASSPAGRPSSYNEQFF.

The chain carries TRBV11-2 and TRBJ1-4; 7 nucleotides match TRBD1. This CDR3 spans 14 amino acids. V gave up 1 base and J gave up 6 bases; unmatched junction bases: 2. The germline V gene has CDR1 SGHAT and CDR2 FQNNGV. In nucleotides, the CDR3 is TGTGCCAGCAGCTTAGGACAGGGCCATGAAAAACTGTTTTTT. It yields the protein CASSLGQGHEKLFF.

A remark on this clone: The junction departs from germline at one end; a sequencing error may be responsible. This rearrangement joins TRBV5-1 to TRBJ1-4; D unresolved. There are 14 residues in the CDR3. CDR1 is SGHRS and CDR2 is YFSETQ in the germline V gene. The DNA of the CDR3 is TGCGCCAGCAGTTTCTTTTCGGAGGCGAGAAAAACTGTTTTT. Residues: CASSFFSEARKTVF.

The sample holds one count of this clone. The rearrangement links TRBV19 to TRBJ2-1; 12 bases match TRBD2. The CDR3 covers 16 residues. Per germline, CDR1 LNHDA and CDR2 SQIVND (reference sequence). With V trimmed by 5 bases and J by 6 bases, 8 bases remained unmatched. CDR3 sequence: CASSSFPGLAGNEQFF. The CDR3 DNA reads TGTGCCAGTAGTTCGTTTCCGGGACTAGCGGGCAATGAGCAGTTCTTC.

This rearrangement joins TRBV2 to TRBJ2-3; TRBD2 matches 9 bases. Germline values: CDR1 SNHLY, CDR2 FYNNEI. The CDR3 spans 14 residues. V gave up 6 bases and J gave up 6 bases; unmatched junction bases: 7. For the CDR3, the DNA is TGTGCCAGCAGGGTAATAGCGGGGGTGGATACGCAGTATTTT. Translated, it gives CASRVIAGVDTQYF.

The chain combines TRBV19 with TRBJ1-5; 8 positions agree with TRBD1. J was trimmed by 2 bases and V by 0 bases; bases with no gene match: 15. The CDR3 consists of 20 residues. Germline CDR1 LNHDA, CDR2 SQIVND (reference sequence). In nucleotides, the CDR3 is TGTGCCAGTAGTATAGAAAAAGGACAGGGAGGGATAGGGGGCAATCAGCCCCAGCATTTT. This codes for CASSIEKGQGGIGGNQPQHF.

The chain links TRBV7-2 to TRBJ1-2; a possible D gene is TRBD1 (5 bases). The germline V gene has CDR1 SGHTA and CDR2 FQGNSA. Trimming took off 1 base at V and 6 bases at J, with 21 bases between the two ends. The CDR3 loop spans 17 amino acids. CDR3 DNA: TGTGCCAGCAGCTTAGTCCCCTGGGGGGTAAGGGAGAATGGCTACACCTTC. It yields the protein CASSLVPWGVRENGYTF.

The gene calls are TRBV21-1 and TRBJ1-6; the tabulated D call, TRBD1, remains unverified against the DNA. TRBV21-1 is designated a pseudogene. The CDR3 is 17 amino acids. The CDR3 coding sequence is TGTGCCAGCAGCAAAGCCCAACAGGGGTCTCGTAATTCACCCCTCCACTTT. This sequence encodes CASSKAQQGSRNSPLHF.

This sequence joins TRBV7-9 and TRBJ1-1; no reliable D call. Trimming left V 2 bases short and J 7 bases short, with 11 bases between. The CDR3 spans 13 residues. Looked up from germline, CDR1 is SEHNR and CDR2 is FQNEAQ (reference sequence). The CDR3 reads CASSLTVTVEAFF. In nucleotides, the CDR3 is TGTGCCAGCAGCTTAACAGTGACGGTTGAAGCTTTCTTT.

The chain uses TRBV30 and TRBJ2-5; D might be TRBD2 (5 bases). This CDR3 spans 10 amino acids. Looked up from germline, CDR1 is GTSNPN and CDR2 is SVGIG (reference sequence). V lost 7 bases, J lost 2 bases, and 5 bases lay in between. As DNA, the CDR3 is TGTGCCTCGGGGCAAGAGACCCAGTACTTC. Its translation is CASGQETQYF.

This sequence joins TRBV5-1 and TRBJ2-2; TRBD1 is a possible D gene (5 bases). The CDR3 loop spans 13 amino acids. The V gene lost 5 bases and the J gene lost 1 base, with 6 bases spanning the gap. Looked up from germline, CDR1 is SGHRS and CDR2 is YFSETQ. The chain's CDR3 is CASRTENTGELFF. Here the CDR3 DNA reads TGCGCCAGCAGGACAGAGAACACCGGGGAGCTGTTTTTT.

The chain carries TRBV9 and TRBJ1-6; tentative D call: TRBD1 (5 bases). Between the trimmed V and J ends, which lost 4 bases and 9 bases, there was a span of 17 bases. The germline V gene encodes CDR1 SGDLS and CDR2 YYNGEE. The CDR3 contains 15 residues. The CDR3 sequence: CASSSTAYKLSPLHF. CDR3 bases: TGTGCCAGCAGCTCGACAGCGTACAAGCTTTCACCCCTCCACTTT.

V gene TRBV2 combines with J gene TRBJ2-7; no clear D. V lost 6 bases to trimming and J lost 4 bases, with 10 bases between them. The CDR3 totals 12 residues. Per germline, CDR1 SNHLY and CDR2 FYNNEI. This CDR3 reads CASRLPVYEQYV. CDR3 DNA: TGTGCCAGCAGACTACCTGTGTACGAGCAGTACGTC.

The chain links TRBV5-1 to TRBJ2-5, with 7 bases fitting TRBD1. The CDR3 runs to 14 residues. CDR1 is SGHRS and CDR2 is YFSETQ in the germline V gene. Unmatched junction bases numbered 6, after V lost 4 bases and J lost 3 bases. CDR3 sequence: CASSLRQGEETQYF. The CDR3 DNA follows: TGCGCCAGCAGCCTTCGACAGGGCGAAGAGACCCAGTACTTC.

V is TRBV7-9 and J is TRBJ1-2, with D possibly matching TRBD1 (6 bases). Germline V lookup: CDR1 SEHNR, CDR2 FQNEAQ (reference sequence). V lost 1 base, J lost 5 bases, and 8 bases lay in between. The CDR3 totals 13 residues. In nucleotides, the CDR3 is TGTGCCAGCAGCTTAGGGGACAATTATGGCTACACCTTC. Protein: CASSLGDNYGYTF.